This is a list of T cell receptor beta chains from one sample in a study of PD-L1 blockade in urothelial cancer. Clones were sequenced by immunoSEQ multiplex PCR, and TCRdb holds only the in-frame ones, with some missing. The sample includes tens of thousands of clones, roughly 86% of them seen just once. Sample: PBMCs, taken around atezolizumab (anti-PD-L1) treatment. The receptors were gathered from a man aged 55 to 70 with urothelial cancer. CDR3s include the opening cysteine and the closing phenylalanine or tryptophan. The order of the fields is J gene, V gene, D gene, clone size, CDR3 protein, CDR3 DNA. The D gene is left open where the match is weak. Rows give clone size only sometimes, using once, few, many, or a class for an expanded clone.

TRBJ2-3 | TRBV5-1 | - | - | CASSLSRDTQYF | TGCGCCAGCAGCCTCTCCAGAGATACGCAGTATTTT
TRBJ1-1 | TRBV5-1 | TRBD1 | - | CASSSPTGPEAFF | TGCGCCAGCAGCTCCCCGACAGGGCCTGAAGCTTTCTTT
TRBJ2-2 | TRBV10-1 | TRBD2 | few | CASSESSGGTGELFF | TGCGCCAGCAGTGAGTCGAGCGGGGGGACCGGGGAGCTGTTTTTT
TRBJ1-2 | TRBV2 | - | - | CASSALLQFDGYTF | TGTGCCAGCAGTGCTCTCCTGCAGTTTGATGGCTACACCTTC
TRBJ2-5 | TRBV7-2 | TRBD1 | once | CASSFGSQGARETQYF | TGTGCCAGCAGCTTTGGGTCCCAGGGGGCGCGAGAGACCCAGTACTTC
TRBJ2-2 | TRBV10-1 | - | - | CASRDPGSFDNTGELFF | TGCGCCAGCAGAGATCCGGGGTCCTTTGATAACACCGGGGAGCTGTTTTTT
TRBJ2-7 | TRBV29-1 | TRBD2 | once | CSVEGEGRYEQYF | TGCAGCGTTGAGGGGGAGGGGCGCTACGAGCAGTACTTC
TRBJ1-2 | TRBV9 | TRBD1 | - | CASQQGSLGGYTF | TGTGCCAGCCAACAGGGGAGCTTAGGGGGCTACACCTTC
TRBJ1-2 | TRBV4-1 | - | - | CASSQAQGPYGYTF | TGCGCCAGCAGCCAAGCCCAGGGGCCATATGGCTACACCTTC
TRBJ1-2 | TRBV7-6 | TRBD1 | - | CASSPTGVQGGSGYTF | TGTGCCAGCAGCCCAACGGGAGTGCAGGGGGGTTCTGGCTACACCTTC
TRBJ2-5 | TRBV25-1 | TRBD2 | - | CASTYGLAGGRETQYF | TGTGCCAGCACCTATGGACTAGCGGGGGGGAGGGAGACCCAGTACTTC
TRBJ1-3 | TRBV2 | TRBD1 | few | CASSEADRGDLKYTIYF | TGTGCCAGCAGTGAAGCCGACAGGGGGGATCTGAAGTACACCATATATTTT
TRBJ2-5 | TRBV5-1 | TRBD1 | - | CASSLRGTEKETQYF | TGCGCCAGCAGCTTGCGAGGGACAGAAAAAGAGACCCAGTACTTC
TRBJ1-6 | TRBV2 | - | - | CASTQGSNSPLHF | TGTGCCAGCACGCAGGGAAGCAATTCACCCCTCCACTTT
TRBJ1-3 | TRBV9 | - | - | CASSEPGVAGGLSGNTIYF | TGTGCCAGCAGCGAGCCTGGGGTTGCCGGGGGTCTCTCTGGAAACACCATATATTTT
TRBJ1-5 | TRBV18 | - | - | CASSPNTGQNQPQHF | TGTGCCAGCTCACCAAATACAGGGCAAAATCAGCCCCAGCATTTT
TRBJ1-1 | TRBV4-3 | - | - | CASSQLPGSRHTEAFF | TGCGCCAGCAGCCAACTACCAGGCAGCAGACACACTGAAGCTTTCTTT
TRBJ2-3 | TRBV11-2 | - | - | CASSLGVDRTDTQYF | TGTGCCAGCAGCTTAGGTGTAGATCGCACAGATACGCAGTATTTT
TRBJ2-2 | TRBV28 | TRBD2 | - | CASTFGLAGIGELFF | TGTGCCAGCACCTTTGGACTAGCGGGCATCGGGGAGCTGTTTTTT
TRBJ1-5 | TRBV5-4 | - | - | CASSLAGVDQPQHF | TGTGCCAGCAGCTTGGCCGGGGTGGATCAGCCCCAGCATTTT
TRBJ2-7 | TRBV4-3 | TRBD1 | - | CASSLRDRGPYEQYF | TGCGCCAGCAGCCTGCGGGACAGGGGACCCTACGAGCAGTACTTC
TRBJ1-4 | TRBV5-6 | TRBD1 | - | CASSINRGPEEKLFF | TGTGCCAGCAGCATCAACAGGGGGCCGGAGGAAAAACTGTTTTTT
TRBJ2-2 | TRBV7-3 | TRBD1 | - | CASSLTLPTGGITGELFF | TGTGCCAGCAGCTTAACGTTACCGACAGGGGGGATCACCGGGGAGCTGTTTTTT
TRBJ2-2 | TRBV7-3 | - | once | CASSLRGSPSPGELFF | TGTGCCAGCAGCTTAAGGGGCTCACCCAGCCCCGGGGAGCTGTTTTTT
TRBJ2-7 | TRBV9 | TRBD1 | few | CASSGQGAYEQYF | TGTGCCAGCAGCGGACAGGGGGCTTACGAGCAGTACTTC
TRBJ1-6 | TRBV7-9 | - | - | CASSRGGLGSPLHF | TGTGCCAGCAGCCGAGGGGGTCTGGGTTCACCCCTCCACTTT
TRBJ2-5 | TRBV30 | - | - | CAWSVGLAQETQYF | TGTGCCTGGAGTGTTGGGCTGGCTCAAGAGACCCAGTACTTC
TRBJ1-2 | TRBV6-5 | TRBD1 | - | CASSPGDSYGYTF | TGTGCCAGCAGCCCAGGGGACAGCTATGGCTACACCTTC
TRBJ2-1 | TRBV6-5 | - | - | CASRQVNEQFF | TGTGCCAGCAGGCAGGTCAATGAGCAGTTCTTC
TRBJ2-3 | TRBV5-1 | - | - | CASSQDFNRGTDTQYF | TGCGCCAGCAGCCAGGACTTCAACCGGGGCACAGATACGCAGTATTTT
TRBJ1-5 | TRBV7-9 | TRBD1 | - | CASNDRVDQPQHF | TGTGCCAGCAACGACAGGGTTGATCAGCCCCAGCATTTT
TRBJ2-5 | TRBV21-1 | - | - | CASSKWRGGRETQYF | TGTGCCAGCAGCAAATGGCGGGGGGGCCGAGAGACCCAGTACTTC
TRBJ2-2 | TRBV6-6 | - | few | CASSYGPGELFF | TGTGCCAGCAGTTACGGGCCCGGGGAGCTGTTTTTT
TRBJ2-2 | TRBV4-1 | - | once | CASTERGTGELFF | TGCGCCAGCACCGAGAGGGGGACCGGGGAGCTGTTTTTT
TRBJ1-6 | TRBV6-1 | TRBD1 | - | CASSERGQGSPRSPLHF | TGTGCCAGCAGTGAACGGGGACAGGGAAGTCCAAGATCACCCCTCCACTTT
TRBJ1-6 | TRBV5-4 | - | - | CASSSGQSSYNSPLHF | TGTGCCAGCAGCTCCGGACAGAGCTCCTATAATTCACCCCTCCACTTT
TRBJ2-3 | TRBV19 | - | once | CASSIIGGLITDTQYF | TGTGCCAGTAGTATTATCGGGGGTCTAATCACAGATACGCAGTATTTT